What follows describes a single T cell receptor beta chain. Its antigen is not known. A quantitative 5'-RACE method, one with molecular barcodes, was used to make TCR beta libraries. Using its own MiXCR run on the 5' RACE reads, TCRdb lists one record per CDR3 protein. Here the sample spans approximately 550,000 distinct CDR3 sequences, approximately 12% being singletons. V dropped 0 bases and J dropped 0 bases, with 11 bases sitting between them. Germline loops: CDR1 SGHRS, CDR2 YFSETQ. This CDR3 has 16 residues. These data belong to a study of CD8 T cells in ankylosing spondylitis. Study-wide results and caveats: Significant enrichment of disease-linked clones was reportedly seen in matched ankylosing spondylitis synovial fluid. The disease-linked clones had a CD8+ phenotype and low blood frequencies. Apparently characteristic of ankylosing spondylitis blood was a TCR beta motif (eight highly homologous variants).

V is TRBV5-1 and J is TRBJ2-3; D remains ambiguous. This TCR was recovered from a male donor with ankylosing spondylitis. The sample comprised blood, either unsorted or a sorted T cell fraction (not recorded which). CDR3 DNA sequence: TGCGCCAGCAGCTTGGACTCCCGAGTCAGCACAGATACGCAGTATTTT. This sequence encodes CASSLDSRVSTDTQYF.